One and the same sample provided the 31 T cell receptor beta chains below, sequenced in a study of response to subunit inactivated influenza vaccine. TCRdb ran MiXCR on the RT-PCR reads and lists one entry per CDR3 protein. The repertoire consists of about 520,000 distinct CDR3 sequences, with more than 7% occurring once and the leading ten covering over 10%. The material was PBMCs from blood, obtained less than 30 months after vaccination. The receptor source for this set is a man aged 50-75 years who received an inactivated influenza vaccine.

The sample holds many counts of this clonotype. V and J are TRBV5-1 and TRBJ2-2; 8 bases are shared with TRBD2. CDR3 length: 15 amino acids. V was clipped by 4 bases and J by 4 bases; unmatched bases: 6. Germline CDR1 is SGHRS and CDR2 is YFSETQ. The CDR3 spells CASSTLTSGTGELFF. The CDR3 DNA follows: TGCGCCAGCAGCACACTAACTAGCGGCACCGGGGAGCTGTTTTTT. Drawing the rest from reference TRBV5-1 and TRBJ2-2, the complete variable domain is KAGVTQTPRYLIKTRGQQVTLSCSPISGHRSVSWYQQTPGQGLQFLFEYFSETQRNKGNFPGRFSGRQFSNSRSEMNVSTLELGDSALYLCASSTLTSGTGELFFGEGSRLTVL.

The CDR3 sequence is CASSTGTGGAHGYTF. The CDR3 nucleotides read TGTGCCAGCAGCACCGGGACAGGGGGCGCCCATGGCTACACCTTC. The chain carries TRBV11-2 and TRBJ1-2; 12 nucleotides match TRBD1. The length of the CDR3 is 15 residues. Germline V gives CDR1 SGHAT, CDR2 FQNNGV. Losses at the gene ends were 5 bases for V and 6 bases for J; bases not matched to a gene: 7.

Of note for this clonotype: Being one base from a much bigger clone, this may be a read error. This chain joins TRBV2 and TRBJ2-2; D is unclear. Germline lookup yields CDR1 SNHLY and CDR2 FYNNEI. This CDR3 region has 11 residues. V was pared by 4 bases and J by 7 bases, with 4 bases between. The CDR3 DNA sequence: TGTGCCAGCAGTGTGGGCGGGGAGCTGTTTTTT. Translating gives CASSVGGELFF.

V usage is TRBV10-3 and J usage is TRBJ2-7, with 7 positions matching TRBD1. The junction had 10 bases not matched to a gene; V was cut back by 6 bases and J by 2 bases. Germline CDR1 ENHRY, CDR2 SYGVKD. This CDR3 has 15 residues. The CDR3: CAIRPGRTGPYEQYF. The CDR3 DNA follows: TGTGCCATCAGGCCCGGACGGACAGGCCCCTACGAGCAGTACTTC.

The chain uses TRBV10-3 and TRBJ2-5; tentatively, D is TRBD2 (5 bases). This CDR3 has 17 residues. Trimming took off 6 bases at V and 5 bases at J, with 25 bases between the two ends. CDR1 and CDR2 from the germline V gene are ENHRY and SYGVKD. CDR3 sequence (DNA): TGTGCCATCAGAAATCCGGCGGGCGGAGATATTTCCGAGACCCAGTACTTC. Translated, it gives CAIRNPAGGDISETQYF.

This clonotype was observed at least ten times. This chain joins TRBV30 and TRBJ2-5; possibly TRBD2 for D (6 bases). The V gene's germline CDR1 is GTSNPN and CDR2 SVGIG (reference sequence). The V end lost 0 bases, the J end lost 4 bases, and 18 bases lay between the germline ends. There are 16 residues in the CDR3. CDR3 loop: CAWSVGSRRGGETQYF. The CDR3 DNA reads TGTGCCTGGAGTGTAGGTTCGAGGAGGGGAGGAGAGACCCAGTACTTC. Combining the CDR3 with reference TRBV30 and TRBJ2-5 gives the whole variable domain SQTIHQWPATLVQPVGSPLSLECTVEGTSNPNLYWYRQAAGRGLQLLFYSVGIGQISSEVPQNLSASRPQDRQFILSSKKLLLSDSGFYLCAWSVGSRRGGETQYFGPGTRLLVL.

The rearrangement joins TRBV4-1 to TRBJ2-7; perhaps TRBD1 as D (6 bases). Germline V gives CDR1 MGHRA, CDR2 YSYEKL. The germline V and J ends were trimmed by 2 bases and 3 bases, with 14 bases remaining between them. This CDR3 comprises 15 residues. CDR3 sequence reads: CASSQMATGNYEQYF. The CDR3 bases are TGCGCCAGCAGCCAAATGGCCACAGGGAACTACGAGCAGTACTTC.

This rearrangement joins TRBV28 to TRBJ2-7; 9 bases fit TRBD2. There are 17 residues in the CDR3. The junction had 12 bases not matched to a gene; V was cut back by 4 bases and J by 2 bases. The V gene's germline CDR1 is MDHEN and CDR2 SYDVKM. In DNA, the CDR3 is TGTGCCAGCAGTTCCTACGTAACTAGCGGGCGAACCTACGAGCAGTACTTC. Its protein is CASSSYVTSGRTYEQYF.

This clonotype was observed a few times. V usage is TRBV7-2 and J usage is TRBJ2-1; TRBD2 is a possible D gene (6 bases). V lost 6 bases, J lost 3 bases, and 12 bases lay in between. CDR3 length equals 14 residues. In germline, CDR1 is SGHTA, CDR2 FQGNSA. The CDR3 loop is CASRVGGNYNEQFF. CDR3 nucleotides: TGTGCCAGCAGAGTTGGAGGGAACTACAATGAGCAGTTCTTC.

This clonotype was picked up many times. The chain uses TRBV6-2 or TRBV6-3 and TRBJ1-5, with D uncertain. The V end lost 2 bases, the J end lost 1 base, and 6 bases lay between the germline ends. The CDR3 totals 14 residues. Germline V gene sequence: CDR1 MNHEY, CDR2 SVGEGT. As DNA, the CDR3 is TGTGCCAGCAGTTACGAGGGAAGCAATCAGCCCCAGCATTTT. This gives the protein CASSYEGSNQPQHF.

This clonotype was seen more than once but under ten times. CDR3 residues: CASSNRGLRYTGELFF. The CDR3 DNA sequence: TGTGCCAGTAGTAACAGGGGGCTCCGCTACACCGGGGAGCTGTTTTTT. The rearrangement joins TRBV19 to TRBJ2-2; 9 nucleotides align to TRBD1. Unmatched junction bases numbered 6, after V lost 4 bases and J lost 3 bases. Germline V lookup: CDR1 LNHDA, CDR2 SQIVND (reference sequence). This CDR3 is built from 16 residues.

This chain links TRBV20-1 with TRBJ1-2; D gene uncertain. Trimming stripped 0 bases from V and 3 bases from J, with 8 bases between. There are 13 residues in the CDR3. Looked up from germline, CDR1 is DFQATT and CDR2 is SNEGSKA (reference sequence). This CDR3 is CSARDKPDYGYTF. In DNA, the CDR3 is TGCAGTGCTAGAGATAAACCGGACTATGGCTACACCTTC.

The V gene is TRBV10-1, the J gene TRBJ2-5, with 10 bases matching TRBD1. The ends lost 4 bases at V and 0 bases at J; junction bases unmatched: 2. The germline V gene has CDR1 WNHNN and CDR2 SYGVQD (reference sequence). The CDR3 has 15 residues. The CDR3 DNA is TGCGCCAGCAGTGGGGGACAGGGGAACCAAGAGACCCAGTACTTC. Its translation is CASSGGQGNQETQYF.

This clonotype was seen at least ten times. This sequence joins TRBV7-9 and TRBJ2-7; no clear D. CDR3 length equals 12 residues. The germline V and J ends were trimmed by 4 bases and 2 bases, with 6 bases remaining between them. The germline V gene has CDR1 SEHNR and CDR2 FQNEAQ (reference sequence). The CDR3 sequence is CASSSGPYEQYF. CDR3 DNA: TGTGCCAGCAGCTCAGGCCCCTACGAGCAGTACTTC.

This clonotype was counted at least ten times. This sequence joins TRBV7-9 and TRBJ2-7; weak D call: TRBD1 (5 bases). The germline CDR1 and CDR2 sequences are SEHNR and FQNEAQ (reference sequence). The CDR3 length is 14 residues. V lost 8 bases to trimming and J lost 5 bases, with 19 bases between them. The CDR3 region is CASGTPWGGNEQYF. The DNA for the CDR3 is TGTGCCAGCGGAACACCTTGGGGCGGTAACGAGCAGTACTTC.

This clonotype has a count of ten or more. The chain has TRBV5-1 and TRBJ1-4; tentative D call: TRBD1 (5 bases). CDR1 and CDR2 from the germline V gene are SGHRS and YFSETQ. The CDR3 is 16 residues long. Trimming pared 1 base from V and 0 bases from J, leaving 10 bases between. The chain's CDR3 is CASSLMDTTTNEKLFF. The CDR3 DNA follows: TGCGCCAGCAGCTTGATGGACACGACAACTAATGAAAAACTGTTTTTT. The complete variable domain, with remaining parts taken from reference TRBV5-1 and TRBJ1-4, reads KAGVTQTPRYLIKTRGQQVTLSCSPISGHRSVSWYQQTPGQGLQFLFEYFSETQRNKGNFPGRFSGRQFSNSRSEMNVSTLELGDSALYLCASSLMDTTTNEKLFFGSGTQLSVL.

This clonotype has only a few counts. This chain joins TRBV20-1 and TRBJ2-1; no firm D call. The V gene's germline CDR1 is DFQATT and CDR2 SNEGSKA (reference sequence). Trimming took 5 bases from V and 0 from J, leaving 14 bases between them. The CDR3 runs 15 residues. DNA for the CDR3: TGCAGTGCTCCTCCTGAGGTATTCTCCTACAATGAGCAGTTCTTC. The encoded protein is CSAPPEVFSYNEQFF.

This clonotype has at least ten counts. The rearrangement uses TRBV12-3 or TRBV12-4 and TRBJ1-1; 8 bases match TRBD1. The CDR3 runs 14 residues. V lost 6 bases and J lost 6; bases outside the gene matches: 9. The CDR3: CASSLGQVTAEAFF. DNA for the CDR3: TGTGCCAGCAGCCTGGGACAGGTCACCGCTGAAGCTTTCTTT.

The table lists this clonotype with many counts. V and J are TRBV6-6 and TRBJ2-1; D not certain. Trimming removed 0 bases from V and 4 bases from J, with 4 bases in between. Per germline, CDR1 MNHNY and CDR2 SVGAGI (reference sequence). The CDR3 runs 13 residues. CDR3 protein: CASSYSLYNEQFF. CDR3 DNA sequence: TGTGCCAGCAGTTACTCACTTTACAATGAGCAGTTCTTC.

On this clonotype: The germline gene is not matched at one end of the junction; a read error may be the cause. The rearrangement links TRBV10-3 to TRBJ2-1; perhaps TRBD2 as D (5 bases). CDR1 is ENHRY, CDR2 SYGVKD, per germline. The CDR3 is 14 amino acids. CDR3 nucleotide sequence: TGTGCCATCAGCATCGCAGAGGGTTACAATAAGCAGTTCTTC. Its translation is CAISIAEGYNKQFF.

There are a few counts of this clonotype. The chain's CDR3 is CASLVSGSSYNEQFF. CDR3 coding DNA: TGTGCCAGCCTGGTAAGCGGGAGTTCCTACAATGAGCAGTTCTTC. The rearrangement links TRBV6-1 to TRBJ2-1; 8 bases align to TRBD2. V lost 8 bases to trimming and J lost 1 base; unmatched junction nucleotides: 7. The CDR3 runs 15 residues. Germline V gives CDR1 MNHNS, CDR2 SASEGT.

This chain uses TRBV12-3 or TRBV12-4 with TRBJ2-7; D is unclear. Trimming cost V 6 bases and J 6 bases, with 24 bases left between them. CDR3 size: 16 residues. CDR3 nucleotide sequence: TGTGCCAGCAGCTATGGCTGGGAAGTGGAGAGCGTCGAGCAGTACTTC. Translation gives CASSYGWEVESVEQYF.

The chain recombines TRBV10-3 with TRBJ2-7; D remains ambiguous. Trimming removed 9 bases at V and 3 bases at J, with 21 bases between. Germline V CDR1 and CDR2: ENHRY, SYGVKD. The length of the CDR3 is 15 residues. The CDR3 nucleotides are TGTGCCATTCGACATGAGGCCAGCCGTTACTACGAGCAGTACTTC. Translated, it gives CAIRHEASRYYEQYF.

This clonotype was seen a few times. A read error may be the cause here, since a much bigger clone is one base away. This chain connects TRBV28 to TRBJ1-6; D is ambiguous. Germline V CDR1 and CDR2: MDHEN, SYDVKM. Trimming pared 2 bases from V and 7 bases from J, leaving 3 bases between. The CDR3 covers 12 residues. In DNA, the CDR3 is TGTGCCAGCAGTTTAGCGAATTCACCCCTCCACTTT. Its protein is CASSLANSPLHF. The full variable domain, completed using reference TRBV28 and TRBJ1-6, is DVKVTQSSRYLVKRTGEKVFLECVQDMDHENMFWYRQDPGLGLRLIYFSYDVKMKEKGDIPEGYSVSREKKERFSLILESASTNQTSMYLCASSLANSPLHFGNGTRLTVT.

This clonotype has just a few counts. In DNA form, the CDR3 reads TGTGCCAGCAGCTTCGAGAGGGGGCTGACAGATACGCAGTATTTT. Translation: CASSFERGLTDTQYF. The rearrangement uses TRBV7-9 and TRBJ2-3, with 7 bases that match TRBD1. With 3 bases clipped from V and 3 bases from J, the junction kept 6 bases outside the gene matches. Germline CDR1 is SEHNR and CDR2 is FQNEAQ (reference sequence). The CDR3 spans 15 residues.

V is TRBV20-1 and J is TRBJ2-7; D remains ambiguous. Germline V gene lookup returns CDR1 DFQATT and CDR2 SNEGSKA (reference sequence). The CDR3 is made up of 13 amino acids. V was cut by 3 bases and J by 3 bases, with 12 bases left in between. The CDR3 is CSASTRLNYEQYF. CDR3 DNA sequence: TGCAGTGCTAGTACGCGGTTAAACTACGAGCAGTACTTC.

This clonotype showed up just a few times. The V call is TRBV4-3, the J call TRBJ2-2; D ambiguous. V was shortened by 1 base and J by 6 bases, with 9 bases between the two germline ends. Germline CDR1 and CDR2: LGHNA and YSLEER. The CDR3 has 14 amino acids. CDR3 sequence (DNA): TGCGCCAGCAGCCAAGTGTTGGATGCCGGGGAGCTGTTTTTT. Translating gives CASSQVLDAGELFF.

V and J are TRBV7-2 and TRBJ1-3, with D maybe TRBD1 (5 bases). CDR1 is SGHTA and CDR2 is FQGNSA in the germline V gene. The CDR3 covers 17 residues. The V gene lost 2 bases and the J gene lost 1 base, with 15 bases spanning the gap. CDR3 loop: CASSLKGPRVSGNTIYF. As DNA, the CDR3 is TGTGCCAGCAGCTTAAAAGGCCCCAGGGTTTCTGGAAACACCATATATTTT.

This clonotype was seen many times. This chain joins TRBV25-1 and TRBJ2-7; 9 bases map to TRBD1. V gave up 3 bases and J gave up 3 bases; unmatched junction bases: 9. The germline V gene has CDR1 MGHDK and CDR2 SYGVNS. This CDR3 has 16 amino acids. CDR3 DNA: TGTGCCAGCAGTGAGACGTTGCGGACAGGGGTCTACGAGCAGTACTTC. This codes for CASSETLRTGVYEQYF.

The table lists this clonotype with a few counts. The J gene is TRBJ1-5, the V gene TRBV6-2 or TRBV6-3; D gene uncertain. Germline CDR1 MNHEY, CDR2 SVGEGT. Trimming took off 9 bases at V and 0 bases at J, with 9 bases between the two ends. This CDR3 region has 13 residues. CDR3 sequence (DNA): TGTGCCAGTAGGAATCCTAGCAATCAGCCCCAGCATTTT. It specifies CASRNPSNQPQHF.

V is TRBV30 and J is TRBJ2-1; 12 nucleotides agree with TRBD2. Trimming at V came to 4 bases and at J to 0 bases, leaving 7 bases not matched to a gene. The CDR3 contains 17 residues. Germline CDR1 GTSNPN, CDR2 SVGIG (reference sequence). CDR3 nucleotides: TGTGCCTGGAAGAAGACTAGCGGGAGATTCTCCTACAATGAGCAGTTCTTC. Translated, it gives CAWKKTSGRFSYNEQFF.